Described below is a single T cell receptor beta chain sequence and its context. Trimming removed 4 bases from V and 2 bases from J, with 13 bases in between. CDR1 is SGHKS, CDR2 YYEKEE, per germline (reference sequence). There are 14 residues in the CDR3. The sample belongs to a study of control samples from healthy donors and cancer patients. Clones were read by immunoSEQ multiplex PCR, and TCRdb kept only the in-frame ones, dropping some. The table has approximately 110,000 clones, about four fifths seen once; the top ten hold roughly an eighth. The source is a woman aged 45-60 years in good health. Sequenced material: blood. The rearrangement joins TRBV5-5 to TRBJ2-7; perhaps D is TRBD1 or TRBD2 (5 bases each). The CDR3 nucleotides read TGTGCCAGCAGCAGCTCCGGGACGGCCTACGAGCAGTACTTC. Translating it yields CASSSSGTAYEQYF.